The 19 T cell receptor beta chains in this list originate from one sample, sequenced in a study of early T cells in non-severe SARS-CoV-2 infection. TCRdb reprocessed the 5' RACE reads via MiXCR and lists one record per CDR3 protein. The table includes 30,000 to 40,000 distinct CDR3 sequences, 7.9% detected once. The sequencing here drew on whole blood, taken at baseline. These receptors were taken from an adult who was a healthcare worker with PCR-confirmed SARS-CoV-2 infection or an uninfected control (not recorded which).

The chain couples TRBV12-3 or TRBV12-4 to TRBJ1-5, with 7 nucleotides matching TRBD1. The CDR3 totals 14 residues. The V gene end was trimmed by 3 bases and the J gene end by 4 bases; junction bases not matched to a gene: 3. CDR3 sequence (DNA): TGTGCCAGCAGTTTGGGGACAGATAATCAGCCCCAGCATTTT. Translation: CASSLGTDNQPQHF.

In this sample, this clonotype turned up a few times. The chain carries TRBV9 and TRBJ2-5, with TRBD2 identical over 11 bases. CDR1 and CDR2 from the germline V gene are SGDLS and YYNGEE. J was trimmed by 4 bases and V by 0 bases; bases with no gene match: 5. There are 16 residues in the CDR3. This CDR3 reads CASSVETSGGIETQYF. As DNA, the CDR3 is TGTGCCAGCAGCGTAGAAACTAGCGGGGGTATAGAGACCCAGTACTTC.

Concerning this clonotype itself: A junction end diverges from the germline sequence, so it may reflect a read error. The chain employs TRBV7-9 and TRBJ2-6; D tentatively reads TRBD1 or TRBD2 (5 bases each). This CDR3 spans 15 amino acids. Germline CDR1 SEHNR, CDR2 FQNEAQ (reference sequence). The CDR3 coding sequence is TGTGCCAGCAGCCTAGCAGGGTATGGGGCCAACGTCCTGACTTTC. Residues: CASSLAGYGANVLTF.

In this sample, this clonotype turned up many times. The J gene is TRBJ2-6, the V gene TRBV11-2; 8 positions match TRBD1. The CDR3 runs to 16 residues. Germline CDR1 is SGHAT and CDR2 is FQNNGV. The junction had 6 bases not matched to a gene; V was cut back by 4 bases and J by 4 bases. CDR3 sequence reads: CASSYGTGFGANVLTF. DNA of the CDR3: TGTGCCAGCAGCTACGGGACAGGATTCGGGGCCAACGTCCTGACTTTC.

The chain joins TRBV12-5 to TRBJ2-7; D is perhaps TRBD2 (7 bases). Between the trimmed V and J ends, which lost 6 bases and 6 bases, there was a span of 12 bases. This CDR3 comprises 12 residues. CDR1 is LGHNT, CDR2 FRNRAP, per germline. CDR3 in amino acids: CASGRGAPEQYF. The CDR3 DNA sequence: TGTGCTAGTGGACGGGGGGCCCCCGAGCAGTACTTC.

V usage is TRBV7-2 and J usage is TRBJ1-5; D ambiguous. The CDR3 loop spans 14 amino acids. Trimming shortened V by 5 bases and J by 5 bases, and 13 bases separated the two germline ends. The germline V gene encodes CDR1 SGHTA and CDR2 FQGNSA. The CDR3 spells CASSRPCEDQPQHF. The CDR3, as DNA: TGTGCCAGCAGCCGTCCGTGCGAGGATCAGCCCCAGCATTTT.

On this clonotype itself: A much larger clone differs from this one at a single base, so this may be a read error. The chain links TRBV12-3 or TRBV12-4 to TRBJ1-6; no definite D call. This CDR3 has 13 amino acids. V was pared by 6 bases and J by 14 bases, with 17 bases between. The CDR3 region has the DNA TGTGCCAGCAGCCCCGGACCGGTTGGGGCCCTCCACTTT. Its protein is CASSPGPVGALHF.

The chain couples TRBV4-1 to TRBJ2-3, with D unclear. The V gene's germline CDR1 is MGHRA and CDR2 YSYEKL. Between the trimmed V and J ends, which lost 0 bases and 6 bases, there was a span of 13 bases. The CDR3 runs 15 residues. The CDR3 region has the DNA TGCGCCAGCAGCCAAGAGTGGGAATCTGGGGATACGCAGTATTTT. It specifies CASSQEWESGDTQYF.

The chain couples TRBV11-2 to TRBJ2-5, with D possibly matching TRBD2 (6 bases). This CDR3 comprises 15 residues. V was shortened by 0 bases and J by 7 bases, with 15 bases between the two germline ends. The germline V gene encodes CDR1 SGHAT and CDR2 FQNNGV. The DNA for the CDR3 is TGTGCCAGCAGCTTAGATCTCGGTGCCGGGGGGACCCAGTACTTC. The encoded protein is CASSLDLGAGGTQYF.

This clonotype was counted ten times or more. The chain couples TRBV4-1 to TRBJ2-5; D could derive from TRBD1 or TRBD2 (5 bases each). The CDR3 loop spans 16 amino acids. Germline V lookup: CDR1 MGHRA, CDR2 YSYEKL. The V and J ends lost 1 base and 2 bases respectively, with 14 bases between them. The CDR3 DNA reads TGCGCCAGCAGCCAAGTAACCGGGACGGAACAAGAGACCCAGTACTTC. This gives the protein CASSQVTGTEQETQYF.

This clonotype was picked up a small number of times. V is TRBV4-2 and J is TRBJ2-1; 10 bases fit TRBD2. The trim removed 0 bases at V and 5 bases at J, leaving 1 base unmatched. There are 15 residues in the CDR3. Per the germline V gene, CDR1 is LGHNA and CDR2 is YNFKEQ. CDR3 residues: CASSQEAGGHNEQFF. The DNA of the CDR3 is TGTGCCAGCAGCCAAGAAGCGGGGGGGCACAATGAGCAGTTCTTC.

This chain uses TRBV28 with TRBJ2-7; D not certain. The CDR3 runs to 14 residues. CDR1 and CDR2 (germline): MDHEN, SYDVKM. V shed 6 bases and J shed 1 base, with 13 bases lying between them. The CDR3 reads CASREILLSYEQYF. In nucleotides, the CDR3 is TGTGCCAGCAGGGAAATTCTCCTATCCTACGAGCAGTACTTC.

The rearrangement joins TRBV6-4 to TRBJ2-5; 11 bases align to TRBD1. Losses at the gene ends were 6 bases for V and 2 bases for J; bases not matched to a gene: 14. There are 18 residues in the CDR3. Per the germline V gene, CDR1 is MRHNA and CDR2 is SNTAGT. This CDR3 is CASRLTIGTGGIQETQYF. CDR3 DNA: TGTGCCAGCAGACTTACCATAGGGACAGGGGGTATTCAAGAGACCCAGTACTTC.

The rearrangement links TRBV28 to TRBJ2-3; the match to TRBD2 covers 13 bases. Trimming removed 2 bases from V and 4 bases from J; junction bases left unmatched: 9. Germline loops: CDR1 MDHEN, CDR2 SYDVKM. The CDR3 spans 18 residues. CDR3 sequence (DNA): TGTGCCAGCAGTTTACCCCCCCTACTAGCGGGGGGGCCAGATACGCAGTATTTT. It is translated as CASSLPPLLAGGPDTQYF.

The V and J genes are TRBV6-1 and TRBJ2-3, with 10 positions matching TRBD2. V lost 2 bases to trimming and J lost 4 bases; unmatched junction nucleotides: 3. CDR3 length: 15 amino acids. The V gene's germline CDR1 is MNHNS and CDR2 SASEGT. The CDR3: CASSEKSGGADTQYF. The CDR3 DNA reads TGTGCCAGCAGTGAAAAAAGCGGGGGGGCAGATACGCAGTATTTT.

This clonotype was seen only a few times. The chain employs TRBV7-2 and TRBJ2-6; 7 nucleotides line up with TRBD1. With 5 bases clipped from V and 4 bases from J, the junction kept 5 bases outside the gene matches. CDR3 length equals 15 residues. Germline V gene sequence: CDR1 SGHTA, CDR2 FQGNSA. In DNA form, the CDR3 reads TGTGCCAGCAGCCGACGACAGGGAGGGGCCAACGTCCTGACTTTC. Translated, it gives CASSRRQGGANVLTF.

The rearrangement joins TRBV9 to TRBJ1-6; no clear D. The CDR3 runs to 12 residues. CDR1 is SGDLS and CDR2 is YYNGEE in the germline V gene. CDR3: CASEGGLGTLHF. In nucleotides, the CDR3 is TGTGCAAGCGAGGGCGGCTTGGGCACCCTCCACTTT.

This clonotype was seen more than once but under ten times. The V call is TRBV24-1, the J call TRBJ2-3; TRBD2 matches 12 bases. The CDR3 runs 21 residues. With 7 bases clipped from V and 2 bases from J, the junction kept 21 bases outside the gene matches. Per germline, CDR1 KGHDR and CDR2 SFDVKD. CDR3 protein: CATSGAIPGLAGEIVTDTQYF. Written as DNA, the CDR3 is TGTGCCACCAGCGGCGCTATCCCGGGACTAGCGGGCGAAATAGTCACAGATACGCAGTATTTT.

This clonotype was recorded a few times. The rearrangement uses TRBV3-1 and TRBJ1-2; D is unresolved. The CDR3 has 14 amino acids. V shed 1 base and J shed 5 bases, with 11 bases lying between them. Germline loops: CDR1 LGHDT, CDR2 YNNKEL (reference sequence). As DNA, the CDR3 is TGTGCCAGCAGCCAAGTGGGAGCGAATTATGGCTACACCTTC. Its protein product is CASSQVGANYGYTF.